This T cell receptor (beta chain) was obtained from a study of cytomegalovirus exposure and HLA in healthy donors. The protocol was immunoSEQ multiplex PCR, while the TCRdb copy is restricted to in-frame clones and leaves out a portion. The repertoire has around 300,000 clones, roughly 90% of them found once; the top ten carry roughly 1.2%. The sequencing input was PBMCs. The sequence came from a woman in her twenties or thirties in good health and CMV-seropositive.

The CDR3 bases are TGTGCCAGCAGTTACCGGATATTGGACAGAACATTCAATCAGCCCCAGCATTTT. Residues: CASSYRILDRTFNQPQHF. V gene TRBV28 combines with J gene TRBJ1-5, with TRBD1 as a possible D gene (6 bases). The CDR3 covers 18 residues. Germline V CDR1 and CDR2: MDHEN, SYDVKM. The V and J ends lost 4 bases and 3 bases respectively, with 22 bases between them.